This paragraph covers one T cell receptor (beta chain) sequence. Germline V gene lookup returns CDR1 PRHDT and CDR2 FYEKMQ (reference sequence). The CDR3 length is 15 residues. Germline trimming cut 4 bases from V and 0 bases from J; bases unmatched to any gene: 4. This entry belongs to a study of blood T cell repertoires in COVID-19. Generated by immunoSEQ multiplex PCR, the TCRdb table keeps only in-frame clones and is missing some. This sample has 150,000 to 200,000 clones, with less than 90% found just once. What was sequenced was peripheral blood. The receptor's source is a man in his 70s with active or convalescent COVID-19. The chain has TRBV13 and TRBJ2-7, with 9 bases that match TRBD2. DNA for the CDR3: TGTGCCAGCAGCTACGGGACTAGCCACTCCTACGAGCAGTACTTC. Protein sequence: CASSYGTSHSYEQYF. Combining the CDR3 with reference TRBV13 and TRBJ2-7 gives the whole variable domain AAGVIQSPRHLIKEKRETATLKCYPIPRHDTVYWYQQGPGQDPQFLISFYEKMQSDKGSIPDRFSAQQFSDYHSELNMSSLELGDSALYFCASSYGTSHSYEQYFGPGTRLTVT.